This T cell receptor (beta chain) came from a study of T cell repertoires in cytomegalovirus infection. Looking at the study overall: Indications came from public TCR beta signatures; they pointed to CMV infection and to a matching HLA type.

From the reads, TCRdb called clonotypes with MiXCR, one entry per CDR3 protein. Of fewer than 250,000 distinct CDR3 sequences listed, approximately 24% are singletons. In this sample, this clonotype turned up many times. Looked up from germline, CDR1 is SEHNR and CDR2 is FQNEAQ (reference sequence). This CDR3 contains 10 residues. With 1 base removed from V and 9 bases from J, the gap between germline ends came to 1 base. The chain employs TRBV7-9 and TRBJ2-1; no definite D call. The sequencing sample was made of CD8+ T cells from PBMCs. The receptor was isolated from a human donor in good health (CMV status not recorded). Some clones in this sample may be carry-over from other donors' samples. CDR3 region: CASSLGEQFF. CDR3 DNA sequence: TGTGCCAGCAGCTTAGGTGAGCAGTTCTTC.